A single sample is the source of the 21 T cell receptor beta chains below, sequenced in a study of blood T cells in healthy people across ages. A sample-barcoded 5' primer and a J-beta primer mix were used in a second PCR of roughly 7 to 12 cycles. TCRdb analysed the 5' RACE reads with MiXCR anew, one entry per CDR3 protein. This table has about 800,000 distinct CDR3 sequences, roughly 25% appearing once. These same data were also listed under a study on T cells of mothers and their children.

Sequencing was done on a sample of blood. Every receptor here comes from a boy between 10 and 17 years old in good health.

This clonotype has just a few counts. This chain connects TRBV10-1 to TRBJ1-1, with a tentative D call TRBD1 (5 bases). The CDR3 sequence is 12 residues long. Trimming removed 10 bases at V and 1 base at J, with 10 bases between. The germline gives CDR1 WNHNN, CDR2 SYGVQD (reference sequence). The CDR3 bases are TGCGCCACCCGTGACAGGAACACTGAAGCTTTCTTT. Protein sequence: CATRDRNTEAFF.

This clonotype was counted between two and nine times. In DNA form, the CDR3 reads TGTGCCAGCAGTGAATTTGAGGGAGATTACAATGAGCAGTTCTTC. It encodes CASSEFEGDYNEQFF. The J gene is TRBJ2-1, the V gene TRBV2; D is perhaps TRBD2 (5 bases). V gave up 2 bases and J gave up 4 bases, with 12 bases separating them. The CDR3 is 15 amino acids. Germline V gives CDR1 SNHLY, CDR2 FYNNEI.

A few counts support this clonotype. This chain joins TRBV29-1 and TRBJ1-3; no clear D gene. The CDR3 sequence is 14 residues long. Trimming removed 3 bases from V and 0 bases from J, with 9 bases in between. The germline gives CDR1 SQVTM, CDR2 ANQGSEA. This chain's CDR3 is CSVEGGYSGNTIYF. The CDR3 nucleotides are TGCAGCGTTGAGGGCGGTTACTCTGGAAACACCATATATTTT.

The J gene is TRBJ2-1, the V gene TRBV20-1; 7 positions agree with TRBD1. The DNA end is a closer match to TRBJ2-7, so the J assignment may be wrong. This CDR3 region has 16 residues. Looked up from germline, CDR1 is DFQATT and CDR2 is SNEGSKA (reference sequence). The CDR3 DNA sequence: TGCAGTGCTAGAGGGTCTCGACAGGGTCCTTCCTACGAGCAGTACTTC. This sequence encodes CSARGSRQGPSYEQYF.

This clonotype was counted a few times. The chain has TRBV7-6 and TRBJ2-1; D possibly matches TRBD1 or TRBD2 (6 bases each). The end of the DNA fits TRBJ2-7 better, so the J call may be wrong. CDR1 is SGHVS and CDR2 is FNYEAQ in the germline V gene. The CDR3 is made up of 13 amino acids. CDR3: CASSPRGQGEQYF. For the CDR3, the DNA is TGTGCCAGCAGCCCACGGGGGCAGGGCGAGCAGTACTTC.

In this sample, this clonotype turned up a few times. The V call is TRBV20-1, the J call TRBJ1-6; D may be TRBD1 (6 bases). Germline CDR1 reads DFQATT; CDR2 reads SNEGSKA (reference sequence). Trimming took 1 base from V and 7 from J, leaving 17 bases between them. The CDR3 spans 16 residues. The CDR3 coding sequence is TGCAGTGCTAGAGTAGGGGGGCTTGAGGAAAATTCACCCCTCCACTTT. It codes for CSARVGGLEENSPLHF.

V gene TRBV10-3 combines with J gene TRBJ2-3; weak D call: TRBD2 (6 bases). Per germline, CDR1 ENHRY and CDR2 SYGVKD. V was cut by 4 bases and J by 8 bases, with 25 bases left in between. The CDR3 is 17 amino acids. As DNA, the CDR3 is TGTGCCATCAGTGGGCCGACTACGCGGGGCAAAGGAGGTACGCAGTATTTT. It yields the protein CAISGPTTRGKGGTQYF.

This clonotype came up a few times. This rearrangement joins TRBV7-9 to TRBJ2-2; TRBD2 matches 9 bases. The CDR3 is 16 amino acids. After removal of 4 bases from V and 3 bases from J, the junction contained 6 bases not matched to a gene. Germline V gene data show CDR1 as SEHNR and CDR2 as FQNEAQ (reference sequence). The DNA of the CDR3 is TGTGCCAGCAGCTGGGTAGCGGGAGCGGACACCGGGGAGCTGTTTTTT. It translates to CASSWVAGADTGELFF.

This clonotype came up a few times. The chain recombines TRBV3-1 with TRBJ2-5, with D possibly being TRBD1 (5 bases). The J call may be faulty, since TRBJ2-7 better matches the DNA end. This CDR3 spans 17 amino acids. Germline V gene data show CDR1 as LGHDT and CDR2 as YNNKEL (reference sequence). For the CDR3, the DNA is TGTGCCAGCAGCCAAGATTTCCCCCAGGGTCTCTCCTACGAGCAGTACTTC. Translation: CASSQDFPQGLSYEQYF.

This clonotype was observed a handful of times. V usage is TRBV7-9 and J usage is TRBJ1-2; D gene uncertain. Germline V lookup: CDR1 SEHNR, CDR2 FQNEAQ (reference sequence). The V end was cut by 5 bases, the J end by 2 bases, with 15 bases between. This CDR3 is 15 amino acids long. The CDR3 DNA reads TGTGCCAGCAGCCCCCTGGCAGCCCGAAACTATGGCTACACCTTC. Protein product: CASSPLAARNYGYTF.

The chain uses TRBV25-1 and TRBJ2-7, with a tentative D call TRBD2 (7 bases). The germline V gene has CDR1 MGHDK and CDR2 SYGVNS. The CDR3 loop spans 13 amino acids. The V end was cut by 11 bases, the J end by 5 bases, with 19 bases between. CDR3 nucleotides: TGTGCCGGCGGGGGTCAGGGGTTCCACGAGCAGTACTTC. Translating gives CAGGGQGFHEQYF.

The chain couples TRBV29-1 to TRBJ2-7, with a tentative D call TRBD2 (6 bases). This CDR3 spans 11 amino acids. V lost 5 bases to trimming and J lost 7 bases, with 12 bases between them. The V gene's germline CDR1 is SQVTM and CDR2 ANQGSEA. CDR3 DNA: TGCAGCGTTATAGGGGCGGGGGAGCAGTACTTC. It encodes CSVIGAGEQYF.

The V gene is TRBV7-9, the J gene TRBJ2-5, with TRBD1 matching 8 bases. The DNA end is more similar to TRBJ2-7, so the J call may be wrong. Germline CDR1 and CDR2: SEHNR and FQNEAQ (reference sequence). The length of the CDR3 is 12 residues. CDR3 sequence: CASGQGAREQYF. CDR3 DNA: TGTGCCTCCGGTCAGGGGGCGCGCGAGCAGTACTTC.

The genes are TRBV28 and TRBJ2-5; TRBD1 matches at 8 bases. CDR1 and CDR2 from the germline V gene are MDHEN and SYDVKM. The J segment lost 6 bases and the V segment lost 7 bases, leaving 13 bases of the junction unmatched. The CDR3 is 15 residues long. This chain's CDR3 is CASTTPDRAGKTQYF. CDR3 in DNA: TGTGCCAGCACTACCCCGGACAGGGCGGGAAAGACCCAGTACTTC.

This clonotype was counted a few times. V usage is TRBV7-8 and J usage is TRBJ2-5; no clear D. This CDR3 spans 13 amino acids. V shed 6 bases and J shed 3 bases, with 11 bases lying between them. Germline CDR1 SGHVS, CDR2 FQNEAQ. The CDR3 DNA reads TGTGCCAGCAGATCCCGGTTTGAAGAGACCCAGTACTTC. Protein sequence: CASRSRFEETQYF.

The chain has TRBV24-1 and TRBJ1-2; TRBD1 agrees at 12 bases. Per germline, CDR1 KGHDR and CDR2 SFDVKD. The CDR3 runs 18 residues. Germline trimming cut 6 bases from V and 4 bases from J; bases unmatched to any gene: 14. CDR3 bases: TGTGCCACCAGTAAATCCCACGGGACAGGGGGCATTAGCTATGGCTACACCTTC. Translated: CATSKSHGTGGISYGYTF.

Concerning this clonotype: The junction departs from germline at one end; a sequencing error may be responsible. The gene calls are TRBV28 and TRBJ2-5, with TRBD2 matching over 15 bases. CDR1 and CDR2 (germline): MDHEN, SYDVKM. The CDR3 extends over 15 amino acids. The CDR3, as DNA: TGTGCCAGCAGTTTAGGACTAGCGGGGGGGGACGAGCAGTGCTTC. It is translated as CASSLGLAGGDEQCF.

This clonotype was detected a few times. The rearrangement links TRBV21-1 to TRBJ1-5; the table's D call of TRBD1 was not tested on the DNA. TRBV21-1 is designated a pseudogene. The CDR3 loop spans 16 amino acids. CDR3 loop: CASSNRPGQGNQPQHF. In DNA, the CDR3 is TGTGCCAGCAGCAACCGTCCGGGACAGGGAAATCAGCCCCAGCATTTT.

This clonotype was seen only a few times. The CDR3 nucleotides read TGTGCCAGCAGTTACCCGGGGGGCTCTAGCACAGATACGCAGTATTTT. Translated, it gives CASSYPGGSSTDTQYF. The chain links TRBV6-5 to TRBJ2-3; a weak D match, TRBD2 (7 bases). Germline loops: CDR1 MNHEY, CDR2 SVGAGI. The CDR3 runs to 16 residues. V was shortened by 2 bases and J by 0 bases, with 12 bases between the two germline ends.

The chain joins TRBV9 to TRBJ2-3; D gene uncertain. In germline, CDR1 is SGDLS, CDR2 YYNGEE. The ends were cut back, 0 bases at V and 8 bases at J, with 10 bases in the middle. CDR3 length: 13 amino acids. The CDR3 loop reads CASSVARLGTQYF. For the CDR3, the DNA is TGTGCCAGCAGCGTAGCTCGGTTGGGTACGCAGTATTTT.

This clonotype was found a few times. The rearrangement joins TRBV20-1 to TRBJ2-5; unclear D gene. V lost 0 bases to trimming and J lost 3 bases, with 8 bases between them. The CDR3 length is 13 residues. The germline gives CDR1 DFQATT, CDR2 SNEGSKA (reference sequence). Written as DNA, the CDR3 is TGCAGTGCTAGAGAAGAGGCGAAAGAGACCCAGTACTTC. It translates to CSAREEAKETQYF.